This entry describes one T cell receptor (beta chain). Its antigen is unidentified. The sample is drawn from a study of cytomegalovirus exposure and HLA in healthy donors. Both 60 Vbeta primers and 13 Jbeta primers went into the PCR. Profiled with immunoSEQ multiplex PCR; TCRdb holds only in-frame clones, not every one. In the table there are approximately 140,000 clones, 66% of which are singletons. V was clipped by 0 bases and J by 9 bases, with 10 bases between them. The germline CDR1 and CDR2 sequences are SGDLS and YYNGEE. This CDR3 spans 13 amino acids. Study findings and constraints: A list of 150 or so TCR beta chains associated with cytomegalovirus was given. Later analysis demonstrated an association between a missense DCLRE1C variant and TCR beta V- and J-gene trimming. CMV serostatus alone was available as immune exposure information.

Sequencing was performed on PBMCs. The receptor comes from a woman aged 55-69 years in good health and CMV-seronegative. The genes are TRBV9 and TRBJ2-1, with a tentative D call TRBD1 (5 bases). This CDR3 is CASSVEVGAEQFF. The CDR3 nucleotides are TGTGCCAGCAGCGTAGAGGTAGGGGCTGAGCAGTTCTTC.